This T cell receptor beta chain is from a study of T cell repertoires in cytomegalovirus infection (dated by TCRdb to between 2018 and 2020). Describing the broader study: Because public TCR beta signatures pointed to carriage of CMV infection together with the matching HLA type, the HLA type of each donor mattered for the analysis.

This clonotype has at least ten counts. Its antigen is not yet known. No base qualities exist here, and no much larger clone lies one base off it. Study-wide findings and limitations: The ex vivo response was dominated by HLA-C-restricted CMV-specific TCR beta clonotypes, which also provided the single most frequent clonotype in two of eight donors. Cumulative frequency of public TCR beta family members discriminated carriers of CMV infection plus the relevant HLA type in this cohort and an independent 352-donor cohort.

The run used an Illumina HiSeq 1500. The public reads were reprocessed in TCRdb via fastp at Q25 and MiXCR, keeping in-frame beta chains. Rows with a matching CDR3 protein are joined into one entry that keeps the most common DNA and genes. This sample gives 200,000 to 300,000 distinct CDR3 sequences in total; approximately 13% of them show up just once. Approximately 1.6% of the sample is taken by the ten largest. Sequencing was performed on PBMCs. This receptor was taken from a human donor in good health (CMV status not recorded). Some clones in this sample may be carry-over from other donors' samples.

The DNA sequence is given as TGTGCCAGCAGCCCCCCGACATTCAGCTATGGCTACACCTTC. Its translation is CASSPPTFSYGYTF. This sequence uses TRBV7-2 and TRBJ1-2; the D gene lacks a confident call. The CDR3 runs 14 residues from the cysteine to the phenylalanine. Only the CDR3 DNA stays, 42 bases, in frame from base 1. CDR1 SGHTA and CDR2 FQGNSA are derived from the germline V gene. V and J lose 5 bases and 4 bases, and a span of 14 bases separates them.